This T cell receptor (beta chain) was identified in a study of response to subunit inactivated influenza vaccine. Per the germline V gene, CDR1 is PRHDT and CDR2 is FYEKMQ (reference sequence). The length of the CDR3 is 16 residues. The ends lost 5 bases at V and 5 bases at J; junction bases unmatched: 10. TCRdb passed the RT-PCR reads through MiXCR, listing each CDR3 protein once. The sample shows around 190,000 distinct CDR3 sequences, about an eighth of them seen only once. Overall study findings and caveats: It was the authors' suggestion that each seasonal influenza vaccination recruits few new T cells.

A note on this clonotype: What it recognizes is unknown.

The chain carries TRBV13 and TRBJ2-7; 12 bases map to TRBD1. The specimen comprised CD8+ T cells sorted from PBMCs, sampled 4 to 6 days after vaccination. This receptor was obtained from a man between 50 and 59 years old who received an inactivated influenza vaccine. The DNA of the CDR3 is TGTGCCAGCAGCCCCCAGACGGGACAGGGGGCTAACGAGCAGTACTTC. Protein sequence: CASSPQTGQGANEQYF.